The 10 T cell receptor beta chains below were found in one sample sequenced in a study of CD4+ T cells in melanoma. TCRdb keeps only in-frame clones here, not all; method: immunoSEQ multiplex PCR. Of around 20,000 clones in the sample, 83% were seen once. Sequencing was performed on cells from a culture (not recorded whether cultured in vitro). The receptors come from a human donor with melanoma.

This clone was counted between two and nine times. The V and J genes are TRBV7-3 and TRBJ1-2; TRBD1 might be the D (5 bases). The length of the CDR3 is 14 residues. The V and J ends lost 2 bases and 3 bases respectively, with 10 bases between them. Germline values: CDR1 SGHTA, CDR2 FQGTGA. This chain's CDR3 is CASSLAVGDYGYTF. The DNA of the CDR3 is TGTGCCAGCAGCTTAGCCGTAGGGGACTATGGCTACACCTTC.

This clone was seen once. The chain combines TRBV7-2 with TRBJ1-5; D not certain. The germline V and J ends were trimmed by 0 bases and 3 bases, with 3 bases remaining between them. CDR3 length: 13 residues. Germline values: CDR1 SGHTA, CDR2 FQGNSA. The CDR3 coding sequence is TGTGCCAGCAGCTTAGCGATCAATCAGCCCCAGCATTTT. Amino acids: CASSLAINQPQHF.

V is TRBV6-6 and J is TRBJ2-1; TRBD1 agrees at 8 bases. The CDR3 is 13 amino acids. Germline CDR1 MNHNY, CDR2 SVGAGI (reference sequence). V shed 4 bases, J shed 6 bases, and the junction held 2 bases outside the gene matches. The CDR3 DNA is TGTGCCAGCAGTTGGGGACAGGTCAATGAGCAGTTCTTC. This translates into CASSWGQVNEQFF.

This chain uses TRBV7-9 with TRBJ1-1; 7 nucleotides agree with TRBD1. This CDR3 is 15 amino acids long. Germline lookup yields CDR1 SEHNR and CDR2 FQNEAQ (reference sequence). V dropped 4 bases and J dropped 5; count of bases not matched to a gene: 10. Written as DNA, the CDR3 is TGTGCCAGCAGCTCCTCACAGGGGAAAGGGACTGAAGCTTTCTTT. It specifies CASSSSQGKGTEAFF.

V and J are TRBV19 and TRBJ1-5, with 8 positions matching TRBD1. The V segment lost 6 bases and the J segment 0 bases; nucleotides outside the gene matches: 10. CDR1 and CDR2 from the germline V gene are LNHDA and SQIVND (reference sequence). This CDR3 comprises 17 residues. For the CDR3, the DNA is TGTGCCAGTAGCCTCCGCAGGGGGCCAAATAGCAATCAGCCCCAGCATTTT. Encoded protein: CASSLRRGPNSNQPQHF. The full variable domain, in which reference TRBV19 and TRBJ1-5 provide the parts outside the CDR3, is DGGITQSPKYLFRKEGQNVTLSCEQNLNHDAMYWYRQDPGQGLRLIYYSQIVNDFQKGDIAEGYSVSREKKESFPLTVTSAQKNPTAFYLCASSLRRGPNSNQPQHFGDGTRLSIL.

This clone was picked up one time. V is TRBV5-1 and J is TRBJ1-2; D possibly corresponds to TRBD1 (6 bases). Germline V gene sequence: CDR1 SGHRS, CDR2 YFSETQ. CDR3 length: 13 residues. V was cut by 3 bases and J by 4 bases, with 10 bases left in between. The CDR3 loop reads CASSWGQGYGYTF. DNA for the CDR3: TGCGCCAGCAGCTGGGGGCAGGGCTATGGCTACACCTTC. Based on the CDR3 plus reference TRBV5-1 and TRBJ1-2, the full variable domain is KAGVTQTPRYLIKTRGQQVTLSCSPISGHRSVSWYQQTPGQGLQFLFEYFSETQRNKGNFPGRFSGRQFSNSRSEMNVSTLELGDSALYLCASSWGQGYGYTFGSGTRLTVV.

The chain has TRBV6-1 and TRBJ1-1; 10 bases are a match to TRBD1. Germline CDR1 is MNHNS and CDR2 is SASEGT. The CDR3 has 13 residues. Germline trimming cut 2 bases from V and 10 bases from J; bases unmatched to any gene: 4. DNA for the CDR3: TGTGCCAGCAGTGAAATCCGGGACAGGGGAGCTTTCTTT. The encoded protein is CASSEIRDRGAFF.

This chain uses TRBV30 with TRBJ1-6, with D hard to call. Trimming stripped 0 bases from V and 6 bases from J, with 3 bases between. CDR1 and CDR2 (germline): GTSNPN, SVGIG (reference sequence). This CDR3 contains 12 residues. As DNA, the CDR3 is TGTGCCTGGAGTGTCTCTAATTCACCCCTCCACTTT. This sequence encodes CAWSVSNSPLHF.

This rearrangement joins TRBV30 to TRBJ2-6; D is unresolved. The germline V gene has CDR1 GTSNPN and CDR2 SVGIG (reference sequence). V dropped 0 bases and J dropped 0 bases, with 3 bases sitting between them. The CDR3 spans 14 residues. CDR3 DNA sequence: TGTGCCTGGAGTGTACACTCTGGGGCCAACGTCCTGACTTTC. Amino acid sequence: CAWSVHSGANVLTF.

This chain links TRBV6-5 with TRBJ2-5, with 7 bases lining up with TRBD1. Germline V gene lookup returns CDR1 MNHEY and CDR2 SVGAGI. V shed 2 bases, J shed 2 bases, and the junction held 5 bases outside the gene matches. The CDR3 sequence is 15 residues long. CDR3 amino acids: CASSYRGTEQETQYF. CDR3 nucleotide sequence: TGTGCCAGCAGTTACAGAGGGACAGAACAAGAGACCCAGTACTTC.